This T cell receptor (beta chain) was retrieved from a study of identical twins. Study-wide results and caveats: With beta out-of-frame sequences, excess sharing by twins was weaker. Shared out-of-frame alpha sequences (those common to twins) showed excess low generation probability.

In TCRdb, the 5' RACE reads were re-called with MiXCR into one record per CDR3 protein. The profile covers some 500,000 distinct CDR3 sequences, with 22% appearing a single time and 0.75% to 0.95% taken by the ten largest. Germline-derived CDR1 and CDR2 are SGHTA and FQGNSA. V lost 3 bases, J lost 2 bases, and 4 bases stayed unmatched. The CDR3 totals 14 residues. There are a few counts of this clonotype. Its antigen remains unknown. The same sample was also studied in work on T cells expressing NK-cell markers. From that second work: The study left the HCMV specificity of expanded NKG2C+ T cell clones unresolved.

The source of this sequence is a woman younger than 35 in good health. The sequenced sample was CD4+ T cells sorted from blood. V is TRBV7-2 and J is TRBJ2-7, with 7 bases aligning to TRBD2. The CDR3 nucleotides are TGTGCCAGCAGCTTCACTAGCGTAGCCTACGAGCAGTACTTC. It translates to CASSFTSVAYEQYF. The full variable domain, its missing parts supplied by reference TRBV7-2 and TRBJ2-7, is GAGVSQSPSNKVTEKGKDVELRCDPISGHTALYWYRQSLGQGLEFLIYFQGNSAPDKSGLPSDRFSAERTGGSVSTLTIQRTQQEDSAVYLCASSFTSVAYEQYFGPGTRLTVT.